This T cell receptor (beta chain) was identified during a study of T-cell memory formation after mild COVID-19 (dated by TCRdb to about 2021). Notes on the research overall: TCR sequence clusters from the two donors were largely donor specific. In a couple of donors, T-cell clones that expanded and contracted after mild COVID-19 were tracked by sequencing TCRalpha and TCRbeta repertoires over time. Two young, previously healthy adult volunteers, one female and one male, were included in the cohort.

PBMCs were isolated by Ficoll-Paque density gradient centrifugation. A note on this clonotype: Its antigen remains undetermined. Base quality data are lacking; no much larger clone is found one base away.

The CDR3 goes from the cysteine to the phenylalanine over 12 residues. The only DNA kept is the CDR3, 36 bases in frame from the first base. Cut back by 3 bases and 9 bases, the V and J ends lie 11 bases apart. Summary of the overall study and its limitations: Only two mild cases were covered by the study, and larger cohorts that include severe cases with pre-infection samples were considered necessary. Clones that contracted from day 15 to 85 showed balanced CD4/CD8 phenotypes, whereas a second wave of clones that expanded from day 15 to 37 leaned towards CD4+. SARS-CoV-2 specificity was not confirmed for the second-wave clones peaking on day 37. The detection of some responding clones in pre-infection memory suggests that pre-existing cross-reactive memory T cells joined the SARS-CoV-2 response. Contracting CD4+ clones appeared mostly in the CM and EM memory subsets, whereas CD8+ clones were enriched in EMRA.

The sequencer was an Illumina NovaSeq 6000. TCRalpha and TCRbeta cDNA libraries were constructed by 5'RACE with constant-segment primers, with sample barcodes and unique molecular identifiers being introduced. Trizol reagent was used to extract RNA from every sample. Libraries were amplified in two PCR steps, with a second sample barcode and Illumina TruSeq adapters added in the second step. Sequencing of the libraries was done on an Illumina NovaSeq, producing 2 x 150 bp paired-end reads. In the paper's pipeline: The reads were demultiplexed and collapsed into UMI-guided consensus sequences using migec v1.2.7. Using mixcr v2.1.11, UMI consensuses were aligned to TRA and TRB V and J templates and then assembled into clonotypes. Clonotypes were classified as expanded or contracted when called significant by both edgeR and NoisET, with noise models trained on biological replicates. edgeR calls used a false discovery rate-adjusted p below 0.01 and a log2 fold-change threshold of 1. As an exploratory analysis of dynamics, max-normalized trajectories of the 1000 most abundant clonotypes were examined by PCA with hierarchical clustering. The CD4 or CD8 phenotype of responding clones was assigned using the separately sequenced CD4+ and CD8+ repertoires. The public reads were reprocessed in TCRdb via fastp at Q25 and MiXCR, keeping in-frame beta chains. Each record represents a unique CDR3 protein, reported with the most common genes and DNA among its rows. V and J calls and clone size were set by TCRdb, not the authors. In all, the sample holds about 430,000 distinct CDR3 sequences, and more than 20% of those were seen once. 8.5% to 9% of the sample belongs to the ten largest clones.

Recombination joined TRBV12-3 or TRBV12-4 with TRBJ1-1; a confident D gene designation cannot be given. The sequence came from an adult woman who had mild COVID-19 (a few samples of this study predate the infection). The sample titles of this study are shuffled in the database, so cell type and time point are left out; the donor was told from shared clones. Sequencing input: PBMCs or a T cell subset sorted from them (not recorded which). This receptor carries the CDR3 CASSLIVSQAFF. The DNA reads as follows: TGTGCCAGCAGTTTGATTGTCTCTCAAGCTTTCTTT.